This TCR beta chain was obtained from a study of metastatic and nonmetastatic thyroid tumors. About the research overall: For malignant and benign thyroid patients, tumor or nodule tissue and blood were the sources whose repertoires were compared.

Per the study methods: The authors used CDR3 differences across clinicopathological groups to build a distant-metastasis classifier for papillary thyroid cancer. Via MiXCR, TCRdb re-called the PCR reads. TCRdb, rather than the study authors, made the V and J calls. The sample records 35,000 to 50,000 clones, less than 20% being singletons. Points on this clone: Its specificity is not known.

General study points: Within blood and tumor, benign nodules reportedly had significantly lower TCR beta diversity than malignant thyroid tumors did.

This CDR3 is built from 12 residues. Germline V gene data show CDR1 as DFQATT and CDR2 as SNEGSKA (reference sequence). With 5 bases clipped from V and 5 bases from J, the junction kept 5 bases outside the gene matches. Every patient underwent thyroid surgery untreated. The TCR comes from a female donor with papillary thyroid cancer or a benign thyroid nodule (not recorded which). Some clones in this sample may be carry-over from other donors' samples. Sequenced sample: tumor tissue. The rearrangement joins TRBV20-1 to TRBJ2-7, with 8 bases lining up with TRBD2. DNA for the CDR3: TGCAGTGCTGGGGCACTAGCGGACGAGCAGTACTTC. Encoded protein: CSAGALADEQYF.